This TCR beta chain emerged from a study of blood T cell repertoires in COVID-19. Overall study: From the United States, Italy and Spain came samples of acute and convalescent COVID-19. PBMCs, B-cell-depleted T cells, or T cells were the source of the cDNA or gDNA that made up the material.

Measured with immunoSEQ multiplex PCR; TCRdb has only the in-frame clones, and not every one. The repertoire consists of around 200,000 clones, with around nine tenths occurring once and the leading ten covering about 4.7%. The receptor was derived from a woman younger than 45 who had been exposed to COVID-19. The specimen sequenced was PBMCs or T cells enriched from blood (not recorded which).

The CDR3 DNA follows: TGTGCCAGCAGATCCACAGGGTTCAATCAGCCCCAGCATTTT. It translates to CASRSTGFNQPQHF. The chain recombines TRBV2 with TRBJ1-5; TRBD1 is a possible D gene (6 bases). The germline CDR1 and CDR2 sequences are SNHLY and FYNNEI. With 6 bases removed from V and 3 bases from J, the gap between germline ends came to 12 bases. This CDR3 is built from 14 residues. The full variable domain, completed using reference TRBV2 and TRBJ1-5, is EPEVTQTPSHQVTQMGQEVILRCVPISNHLYFYWYRQILGQKVEFLVSFYNNEISEKSEIFDDQFSVERPDGSNFTLKIRSTKLEDSAMYFCASRSTGFNQPQHFGDGTRLSIL.